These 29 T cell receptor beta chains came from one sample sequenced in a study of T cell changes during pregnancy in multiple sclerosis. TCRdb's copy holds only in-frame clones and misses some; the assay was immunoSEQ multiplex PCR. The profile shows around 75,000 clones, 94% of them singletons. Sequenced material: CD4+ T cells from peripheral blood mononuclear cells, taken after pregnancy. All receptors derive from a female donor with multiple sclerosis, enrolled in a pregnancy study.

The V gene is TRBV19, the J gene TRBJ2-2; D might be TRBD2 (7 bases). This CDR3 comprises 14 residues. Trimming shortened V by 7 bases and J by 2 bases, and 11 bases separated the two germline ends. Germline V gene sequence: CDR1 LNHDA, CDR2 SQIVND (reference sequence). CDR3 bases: TGTGCCAGTAAAGGGGGGGCCAACACCGGGGAGCTGTTTTTT. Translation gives CASKGGANTGELFF.

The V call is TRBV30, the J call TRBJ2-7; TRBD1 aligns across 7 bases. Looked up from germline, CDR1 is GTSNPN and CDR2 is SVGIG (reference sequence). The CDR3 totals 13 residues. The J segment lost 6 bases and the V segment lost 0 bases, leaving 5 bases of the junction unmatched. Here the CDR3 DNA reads TGTGCCTGGAGTGTCCGACAGGGTCCCGAGCAGTACTTC. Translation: CAWSVRQGPEQYF.

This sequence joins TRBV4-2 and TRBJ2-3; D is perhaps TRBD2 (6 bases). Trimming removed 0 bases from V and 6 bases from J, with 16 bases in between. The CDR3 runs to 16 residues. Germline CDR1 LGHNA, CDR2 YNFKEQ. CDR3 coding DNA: TGTGCCAGCAGCCAAGATGGTACTAGCTGGTTGGATACGCAGTATTTT. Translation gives CASSQDGTSWLDTQYF.

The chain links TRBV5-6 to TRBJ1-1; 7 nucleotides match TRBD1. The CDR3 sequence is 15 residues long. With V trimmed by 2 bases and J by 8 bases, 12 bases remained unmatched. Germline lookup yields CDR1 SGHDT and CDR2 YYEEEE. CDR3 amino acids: CASSFTGAQYGEAFF. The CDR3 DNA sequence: TGTGCCAGCAGCTTTACAGGGGCCCAGTACGGAGAAGCTTTCTTT.

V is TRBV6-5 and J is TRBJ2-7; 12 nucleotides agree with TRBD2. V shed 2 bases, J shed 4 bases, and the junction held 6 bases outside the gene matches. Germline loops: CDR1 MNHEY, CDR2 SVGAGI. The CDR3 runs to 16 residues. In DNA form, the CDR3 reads TGTGCCAGCAGTTACCTACTAGCGGGAGGACCATACGAGCAGTACTTC. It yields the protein CASSYLLAGGPYEQYF.

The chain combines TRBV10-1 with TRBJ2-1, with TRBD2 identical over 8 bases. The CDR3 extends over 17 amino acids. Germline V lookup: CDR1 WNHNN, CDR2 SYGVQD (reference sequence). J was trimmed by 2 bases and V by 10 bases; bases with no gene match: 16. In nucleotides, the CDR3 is TGCGCCATCCTATCCCGGGCTAGCGGGTCTACCTACAATGAGCAGTTCTTC. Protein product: CAILSRASGSTYNEQFF.

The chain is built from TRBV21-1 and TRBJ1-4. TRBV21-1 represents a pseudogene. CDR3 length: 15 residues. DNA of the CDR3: TGTGCCAGCAGCGGGCGCGAGAGTGGAGGAAGAAAAACTGTTTTT. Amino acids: CASSGRESGGRKTVF.

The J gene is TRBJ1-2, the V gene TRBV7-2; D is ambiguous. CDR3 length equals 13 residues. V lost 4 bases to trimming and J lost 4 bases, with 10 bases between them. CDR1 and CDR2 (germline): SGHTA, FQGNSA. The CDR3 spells CASSWEVVYGYTF. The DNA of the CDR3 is TGTGCCAGCAGCTGGGAGGTCGTCTATGGCTACACCTTC.

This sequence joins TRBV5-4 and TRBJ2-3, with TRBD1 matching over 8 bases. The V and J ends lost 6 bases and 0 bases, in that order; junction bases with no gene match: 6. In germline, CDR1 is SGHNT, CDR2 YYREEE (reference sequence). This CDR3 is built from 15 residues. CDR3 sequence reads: CASTDRGPSTDTQYF. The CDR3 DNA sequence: TGTGCCAGCACCGACAGGGGACCTAGCACAGATACGCAGTATTTT.

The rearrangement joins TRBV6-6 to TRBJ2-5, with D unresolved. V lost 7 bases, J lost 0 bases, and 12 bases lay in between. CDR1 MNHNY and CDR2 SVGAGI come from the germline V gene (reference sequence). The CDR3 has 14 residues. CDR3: CASKKWQNQETQYF. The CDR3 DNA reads TGTGCCAGCAAGAAATGGCAGAACCAAGAGACCCAGTACTTC.

CDR3 sequence (DNA): TGTGCCAGCGGCCGGGGGACCCATGCATACGAGCAGTACTTC. It is translated as CASGRGTHAYEQYF. V usage is TRBV6-6 and J usage is TRBJ2-7; D may be TRBD2 (6 bases). Germline V gene data show CDR1 as MNHNY and CDR2 as SVGAGI (reference sequence). CDR3 length: 14 amino acids. Trimming left V 8 bases short and J 4 bases short, with 18 bases between.

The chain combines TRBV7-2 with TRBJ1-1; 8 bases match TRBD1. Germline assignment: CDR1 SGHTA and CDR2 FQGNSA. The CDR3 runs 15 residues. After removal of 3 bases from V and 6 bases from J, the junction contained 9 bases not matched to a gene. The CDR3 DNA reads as TGTGCCAGCAGCTTTGGGAACAGGGGGATCTCTGAAGCTTTCTTT. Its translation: CASSFGNRGISEAFF.

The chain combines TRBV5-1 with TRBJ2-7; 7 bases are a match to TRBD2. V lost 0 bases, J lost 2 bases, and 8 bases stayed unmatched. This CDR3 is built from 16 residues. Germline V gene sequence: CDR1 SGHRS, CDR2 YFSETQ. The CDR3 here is CASSLDTGGVPYEQYF. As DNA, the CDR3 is TGCGCCAGCAGCTTGGATACGGGAGGCGTTCCCTACGAGCAGTACTTC. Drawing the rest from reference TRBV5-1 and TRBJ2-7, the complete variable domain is KAGVTQTPRYLIKTRGQQVTLSCSPISGHRSVSWYQQTPGQGLQFLFEYFSETQRNKGNFPGRFSGRQFSNSRSEMNVSTLELGDSALYLCASSLDTGGVPYEQYFGPGTRLTVT.

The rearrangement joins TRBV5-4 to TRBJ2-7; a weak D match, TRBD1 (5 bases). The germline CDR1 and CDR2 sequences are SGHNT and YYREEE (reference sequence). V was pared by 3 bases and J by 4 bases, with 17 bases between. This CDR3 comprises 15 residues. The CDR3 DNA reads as TGTGCCAGCAGCTCGCAGGGAACGTACGGGTACGAGCAGTACTTC. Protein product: CASSSQGTYGYEQYF.

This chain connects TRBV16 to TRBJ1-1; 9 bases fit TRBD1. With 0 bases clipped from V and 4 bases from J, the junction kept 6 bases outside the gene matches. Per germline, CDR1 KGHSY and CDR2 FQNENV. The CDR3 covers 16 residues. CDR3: CASSQSRDRASTEAFF. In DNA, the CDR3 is TGTGCCAGCAGCCAATCCAGGGACAGGGCGAGCACTGAAGCTTTCTTT.

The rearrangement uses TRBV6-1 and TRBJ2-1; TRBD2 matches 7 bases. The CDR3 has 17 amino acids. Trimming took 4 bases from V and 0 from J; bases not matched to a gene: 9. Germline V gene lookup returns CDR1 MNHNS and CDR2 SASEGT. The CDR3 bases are TGTGCCAGCAGTGTCCCAAGGCGGGGGAGCTCCTACAATGAGCAGTTCTTC. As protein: CASSVPRRGSSYNEQFF.

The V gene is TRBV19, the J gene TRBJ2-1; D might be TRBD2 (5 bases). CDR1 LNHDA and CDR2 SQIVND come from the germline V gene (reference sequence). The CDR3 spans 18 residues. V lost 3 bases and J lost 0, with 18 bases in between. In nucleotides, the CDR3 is TGTGCCAGTAGTATTGGAGGACGTGTCTGGAGCTCCTACAATGAGCAGTTCTTC. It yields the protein CASSIGGRVWSSYNEQFF.

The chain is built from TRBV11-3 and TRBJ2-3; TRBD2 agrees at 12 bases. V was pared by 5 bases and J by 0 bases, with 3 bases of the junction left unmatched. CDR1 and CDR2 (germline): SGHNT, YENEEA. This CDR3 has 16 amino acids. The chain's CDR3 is CASSPGTSGSTDTQYF. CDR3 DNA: TGTGCCAGCAGCCCCGGGACTAGCGGGAGCACAGATACGCAGTATTTT. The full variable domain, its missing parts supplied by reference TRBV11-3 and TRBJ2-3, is EAGVVQSPRYKIIEKKQPVAFWCNPISGHNTLYWYLQNLGQGPELLIRYENEEAVDDSQLPKDRFSAERLKGVDSTLKIQPAELGDSAVYLCASSPGTSGSTDTQYFGPGTRLTVL.

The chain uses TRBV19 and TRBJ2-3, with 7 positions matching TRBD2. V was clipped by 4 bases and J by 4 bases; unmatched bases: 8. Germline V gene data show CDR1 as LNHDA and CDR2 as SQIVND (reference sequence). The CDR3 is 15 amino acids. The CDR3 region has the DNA TGTGCCAGTAGTACCTGGACTAGAGGTGCAGATACGCAGTATTTT. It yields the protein CASSTWTRGADTQYF.

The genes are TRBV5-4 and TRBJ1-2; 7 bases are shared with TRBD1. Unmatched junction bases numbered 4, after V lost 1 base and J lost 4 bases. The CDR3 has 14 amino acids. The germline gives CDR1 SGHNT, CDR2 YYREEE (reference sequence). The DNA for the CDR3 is TGTGCCAGCAGCTTGACAGACAGGGTCTATGGCTACACCTTC. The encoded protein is CASSLTDRVYGYTF.

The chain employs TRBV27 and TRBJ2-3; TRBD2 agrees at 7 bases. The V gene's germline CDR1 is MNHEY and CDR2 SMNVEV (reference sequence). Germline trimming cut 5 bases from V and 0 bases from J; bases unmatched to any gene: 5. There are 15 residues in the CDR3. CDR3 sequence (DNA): TGTGCCAGCAGTCAAGCGGGAACTAGCACAGATACGCAGTATTTT. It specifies CASSQAGTSTDTQYF.

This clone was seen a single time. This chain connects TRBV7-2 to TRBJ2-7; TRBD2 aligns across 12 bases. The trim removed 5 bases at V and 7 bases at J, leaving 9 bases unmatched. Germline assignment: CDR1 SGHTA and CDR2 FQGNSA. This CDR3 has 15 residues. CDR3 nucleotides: TGTGCCAGCAGCCTTCTAGCGGGAGGGCCGCTAGAGCAGTACTTC. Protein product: CASSLLAGGPLEQYF. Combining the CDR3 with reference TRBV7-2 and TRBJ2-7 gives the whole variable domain GAGVSQSPSNKVTEKGKDVELRCDPISGHTALYWYRQSLGQGLEFLIYFQGNSAPDKSGLPSDRFSAERTGGSVSTLTIQRTQQEDSAVYLCASSLLAGGPLEQYFGPGTRLTVT.

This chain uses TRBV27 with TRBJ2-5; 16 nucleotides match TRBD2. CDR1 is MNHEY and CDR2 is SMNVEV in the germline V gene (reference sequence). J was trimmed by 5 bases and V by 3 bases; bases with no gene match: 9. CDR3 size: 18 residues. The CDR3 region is CASSFSGTSGRARETQYF. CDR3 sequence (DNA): TGTGCCAGCAGTTTTTCCGGGACTAGCGGGAGGGCCAGGGAGACCCAGTACTTC.

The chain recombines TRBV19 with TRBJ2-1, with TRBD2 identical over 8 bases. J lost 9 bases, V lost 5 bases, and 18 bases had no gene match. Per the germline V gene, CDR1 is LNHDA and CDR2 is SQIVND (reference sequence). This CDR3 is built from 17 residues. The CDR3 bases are TGTGCCAGTAGTGCCTACCCGGGACTAGAGTTCGACATTGAGCAGTTCTTC. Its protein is CASSAYPGLEFDIEQFF. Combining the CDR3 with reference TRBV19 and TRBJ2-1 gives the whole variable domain DGGITQSPKYLFRKEGQNVTLSCEQNLNHDAMYWYRQDPGQGLRLIYYSQIVNDFQKGDIAEGYSVSREKKESFPLTVTSAQKNPTAFYLCASSAYPGLEFDIEQFFGPGTRLTVL.

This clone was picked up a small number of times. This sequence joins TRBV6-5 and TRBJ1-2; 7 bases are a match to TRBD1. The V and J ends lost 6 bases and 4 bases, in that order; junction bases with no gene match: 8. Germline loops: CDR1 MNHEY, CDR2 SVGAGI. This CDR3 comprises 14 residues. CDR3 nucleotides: TGTGCCAGCAGGTCGACAGGGTCCAGCTATGGCTACACCTTC. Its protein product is CASRSTGSSYGYTF.

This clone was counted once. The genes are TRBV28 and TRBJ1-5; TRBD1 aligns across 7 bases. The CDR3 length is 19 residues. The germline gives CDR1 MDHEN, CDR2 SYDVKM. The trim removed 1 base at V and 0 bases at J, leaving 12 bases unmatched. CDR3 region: CASSLLGPRDRDSNQPQHF. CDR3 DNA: TGTGCCAGCAGTTTATTAGGGCCCCGGGACAGAGATAGCAATCAGCCCCAGCATTTT.

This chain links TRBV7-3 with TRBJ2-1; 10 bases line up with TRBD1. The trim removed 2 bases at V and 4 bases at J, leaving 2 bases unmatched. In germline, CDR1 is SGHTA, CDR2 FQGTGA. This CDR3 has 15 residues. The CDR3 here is CASSLGTGVYNEQFF. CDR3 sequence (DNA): TGTGCCAGCAGCTTAGGGACAGGGGTTTACAATGAGCAGTTCTTC.

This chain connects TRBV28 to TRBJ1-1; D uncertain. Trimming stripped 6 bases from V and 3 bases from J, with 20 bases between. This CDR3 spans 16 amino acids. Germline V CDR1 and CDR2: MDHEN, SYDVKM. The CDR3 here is CASRSINGVDDTEAFF. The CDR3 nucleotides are TGTGCCAGCAGGTCGATTAACGGGGTAGATGACACTGAAGCTTTCTTT. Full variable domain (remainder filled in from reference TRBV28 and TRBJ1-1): DVKVTQSSRYLVKRTGEKVFLECVQDMDHENMFWYRQDPGLGLRLIYFSYDVKMKEKGDIPEGYSVSREKKERFSLILESASTNQTSMYLCASRSINGVDDTEAFFGQGTRLTVV.

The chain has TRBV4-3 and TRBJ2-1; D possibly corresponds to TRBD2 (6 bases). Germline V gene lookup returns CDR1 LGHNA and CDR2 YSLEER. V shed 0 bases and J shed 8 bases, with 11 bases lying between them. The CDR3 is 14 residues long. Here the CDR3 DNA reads TGCGCCAGCAGCCAAGATTTCGGGGACTATGAGCAGTTCTTC. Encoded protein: CASSQDFGDYEQFF.